The clone carrying this T cell receptor (beta chain) is judged medium-sized (0.01 to 0.1%). Antigen: not known. TCRdb passed the reads through MiXCR, listing each CDR3 protein once. The table includes about 110,000 distinct CDR3 sequences, roughly 9.1% detected once. This record belongs to a study of T cell repertoires in cytomegalovirus infection. Broader study findings: Frequencies of public TCR beta families were cumulated, and this identified carriers of CMV plus the relevant HLA.

Input material: PBMCs, sequenced either directly or after in vitro stimulation (not recorded which). The TCR comes from a human donor in good health (CMV status not recorded). Some clones in this sample may be carry-over from other donors' samples.

As DNA, the CDR3 is TGTGCCAGCAAACCGTTACAGGGCACCGAAGCTTTCTTT. This gives the protein CASKPLQGTEAFF. V gene TRBV6-1 combines with J gene TRBJ1-1, with D perhaps TRBD1 (6 bases). V gave up 7 bases and J gave up 8 bases, with 17 bases separating them. CDR3 size: 13 residues. Germline CDR1 MNHNS, CDR2 SASEGT.